This record concerns one T cell receptor beta chain sequence. Its specificity is not known. The CDR3 covers 15 residues. Germline V gives CDR1 SGDLS, CDR2 YYNGEE. Trimming stripped 1 base from V and 2 bases from J, with 10 bases between. The data were produced by immunoSEQ multiplex PCR, yet TCRdb's version contains in-frame clones alone and is incomplete. The profile covers 90,000 to 110,000 clones, with roughly 82% appearing a single time and approximately 5% taken by the ten largest. The data stem from a study of T cell responses to AZD1222 COVID-19 vaccine. General study points: The span of vaccine-associated CD4 TCRs extended across spike, with dominance at 160-218 and 743-854. White British people made up most donors, females outnumbered males, and clonal diversity was possibly underestimated.

The source is an adult in good health. The specimen comprised peripheral blood, sampled on day 0 of AZD1222 vaccination. The chain has TRBV9 and TRBJ1-3; D is possibly TRBD1 (6 bases). The CDR3, as DNA: TGTGCCAGCAGCGTACAGGGGTCCGCTGGAAACACCATATATTTT. It specifies CASSVQGSAGNTIYF.